This TCR beta chain appears in the sequencing data of a study of cytomegalovirus exposure and HLA in healthy donors. With respect to this clone: Its cognate antigen is unknown.

PCR involved 60 Vbeta and 13 Jbeta primers. Here immunoSEQ multiplex PCR was the method, and the copy in TCRdb shows in-frame clones only, minus some. The repertoire holds under 75,000 clones, with 75% to 90% as singletons. Findings and caveats of the study: V- and J-gene trimming in TCR beta was tied to a missense DCLRE1C variant by an analysis performed later. In an earlier analysis, productive rearrangement rates for most beta V segments clustered near 87% or 30%.

This CDR3 spans 14 amino acids. The germline CDR1 and CDR2 sequences are LNHDA and SQIVND (reference sequence). The ends lost 5 bases at V and 3 bases at J; junction bases unmatched: 6. The rearrangement uses TRBV19 and TRBJ1-2; 7 nucleotides align to TRBD1. The sequence was collected from a woman aged 25 to 39 in good health and CMV-seronegative. The source material was PBMCs. CDR3 protein: CASSLTGLDYGYTF. DNA for the CDR3: TGTGCCAGTAGTCTGACAGGGCTTGACTATGGCTACACCTTC.